A selection of T cell receptor beta chains follows, all from one sample in a study of cytomegalovirus exposure and HLA in healthy donors. Measured with immunoSEQ multiplex PCR; TCRdb has only the in-frame clones, and not every one. The top ten hold around 3.4% of the sample, which has about 82,000 clones, about 80% seen once. The material sequenced was PBMCs. The receptors shown here come from a man in his fifties or sixties in good health and CMV-seronegative. The CDR3 runs from the conserved cysteine through the conserved F or W. A D gene is named only where the DNA matches it firmly. Clone size appears in some rows only: once, few, many, or a class for an expanded clone.

V gene	clone size	D gene	J gene	CDR3 DNA	CDR3 protein
TRBV27	once	NA	TRBJ1-1	TGTGCCAGCAGTTCGTTAGACGGGTTTAGGATGGCTTTCTTT	CASSSLDGFRMAFF
TRBV5-1	few	NA	TRBJ1-1	TGCGCCAGCAGCAGGATAGGAGTTGGTGAAGCTTTCTTT	CASSRIGVGEAFF
TRBV11-2	NA	NA	TRBJ1-5	TGTGCCAGCAGCTTAGCGGTCGGGGGTCAGCCCCAGCATTTT	CASSLAVGGQPQHF
TRBV28	NA	TRBD2	TRBJ2-1	TGTGCCAGCGGCGGGGGGGCCTACAATGAGCAGTTCTTC	CASGGGAYNEQFF
TRBV19	NA	NA	TRBJ2-5	TGTGCCAGTACCGGGGGTGAAGCGACCCAGTACTTC	CASTGGEATQYF
TRBV28	once	TRBD1	TRBJ2-7	TGTGCCAGCAGCAACGGACCGGGACAGGGGCGGGGCGAGCAGTACTTC	CASSNGPGQGRGEQYF
TRBV5-1	NA	TRBD1	TRBJ1-2	TGCGCCAGCAGCGACTACAGGGGGCGAGGCTATGGCTACACCTTC	CASSDYRGRGYGYTF
TRBV28	once	TRBD2	TRBJ2-7	TGTGCCAGCAGCCCTTTGGGGGGGACGTTTGGGGAGCAGTACTTC	CASSPLGGTFGEQYF
TRBV6-5	NA	NA	TRBJ1-2	TGTGCCAGCAGTTACTCTGAGCTAAACTATGGCTACACCTTC	CASSYSELNYGYTF
TRBV9	once	NA	TRBJ2-5	TGTGCCAGCAGCCCTACAGAGAATTGGATGGAGACCCAGTACTTC	CASSPTENWMETQYF